This TCR beta chain was obtained from a study of blood T cell repertoires in COVID-19. In the authors' methods: Reference gene primer amplification in the assay estimated nucleated cell counts. Measured with immunoSEQ multiplex PCR; TCRdb has only the in-frame clones, and not every one. V, J and clone size reflect that table, while D and trimming were determined from the DNA. The sample holds roughly 69,000 clones; roughly 80% are singletons and the top ten take around 9.4%. Unmatched junction bases numbered 9, after V lost 4 bases and J lost 7 bases. CDR1 is SGHVS, CDR2 FNYEAQ, per germline. The CDR3 sequence is 16 residues long.

The TCR originated in a woman aged 45-60 years with acute or convalescent COVID-19. The chain carries TRBV7-6 and TRBJ1-6, with 8 bases matching TRBD1. Material: peripheral blood. CDR3 residues: CASSSETGGVNSPLHF. As DNA, the CDR3 is TGTGCCAGCAGCTCGGAAACAGGGGGAGTAAATTCACCCCTCCACTTT. Complete variable domain (other parts from reference TRBV7-6 and TRBJ1-6): GAGVSQSPRYKVTKRGQDVALRCDPISGHVSLYWYRQALGQGPEFLTYFNYEAQQDKSGLPNDRFSAERPEGSISTLTIQRTEQRDSAMYRCASSSETGGVNSPLHFGNGTRLTVT.